The 4 T cell receptor beta chains reported below all come from one sample, sequenced in a study of blood T cell repertoires in COVID-19. Libraries were prepared by immunoSEQ multiplex PCR; TCRdb keeps only in-frame clonotypes and omits some of them. The table records about 92,000 clones, around 80% of them present only once. The source material was peripheral blood. These receptors all come from a man in his fifties or sixties who had recovered from COVID-19.

The chain has TRBV5-4 and TRBJ1-1; D is possibly TRBD1 (5 bases). The germline V and J ends were trimmed by 4 bases and 3 bases, with 22 bases remaining between them. Germline CDR1 SGHNT, CDR2 YYREEE (reference sequence). CDR3 length: 17 residues. CDR3 protein: CASSRAAGPLRDTEAFF. The DNA for the CDR3 is TGTGCCAGCAGCCGGGCTGCGGGACCCCTGAGAGACACTGAAGCTTTCTTT.

In nucleotides, the CDR3 is TGTGCCAGCAGCGCCGCCGGGACAGGGTATGGAAACACCATATATTTT. This codes for CASSAAGTGYGNTIYF. The rearrangement uses TRBV9 and TRBJ1-3; 9 bases map to TRBD1. J was trimmed by 3 bases and V by 3 bases; bases with no gene match: 7. Germline CDR1 SGDLS, CDR2 YYNGEE. The CDR3 has 16 residues.

The gene calls are TRBV4-1 and TRBJ2-6; D is unresolved. The V end was cut by 1 base, the J end by 9 bases, with 19 bases between. Germline V gives CDR1 MGHRA, CDR2 YSYEKL. This CDR3 spans 17 amino acids. CDR3 bases: TGCGCCAGCAGCCAAGTTTATAAGGAACCCTCGGGCAACGTCCTGACTTTC. Translated: CASSQVYKEPSGNVLTF.

The chain couples TRBV11-2 to TRBJ1-1; tentative D call: TRBD1 (5 bases). V was trimmed by 1 base and J by 4 bases, leaving 7 bases between them. Germline V gene lookup returns CDR1 SGHAT and CDR2 FQNNGV. The CDR3 is 13 residues long. The CDR3 reads CASSLVGGTEAFF. CDR3 nucleotides: TGTGCCAGCAGCTTAGTCGGGGGCACTGAAGCTTTCTTT.